The 8 T cell receptor beta chains listed next were all sequenced from one sample in a study of cytomegalovirus exposure and HLA in healthy donors. The PCR used 60 Vbeta and 13 Jbeta primers. The repertoire was sequenced with immunoSEQ multiplex PCR; TCRdb's copy has only in-frame clones and lacks some. Of about 140,000 clones in the sample, 70% to 80% were seen once. The sequencing sample was made of PBMCs. The receptors shown here come from a female donor in good health and CMV-seronegative.

The chain employs TRBV29-1 and TRBJ2-3; possible D gene TRBD1, 6 bases. Germline values: CDR1 SQVTM, CDR2 ANQGSEA. The CDR3 runs 16 residues. V was cut by 1 base and J by 1 base, with 15 bases left in between. The CDR3 reads CSVEGWGWGRTDTQYF. CDR3 coding DNA: TGCAGCGTTGAAGGTTGGGGCTGGGGGCGCACAGATACGCAGTATTTT.

The genes are TRBV2 and TRBJ1-1, with a possible D match to TRBD1 (6 bases). V was pared by 2 bases and J by 4 bases, with 17 bases between. The germline V gene has CDR1 SNHLY and CDR2 FYNNEI. The length of the CDR3 is 16 residues. CDR3 bases: TGTGCCAGCAGTGAATGGGGAGGGGGGGCGCGCACTGAAGCTTTCTTT. It is translated as CASSEWGGGARTEAFF.

The chain employs TRBV7-9 and TRBJ2-7, with D hard to call. Trimming removed 4 bases at V and 5 bases at J, with 18 bases between. Germline CDR1 SEHNR, CDR2 FQNEAQ (reference sequence). The CDR3 loop spans 15 amino acids. CDR3 DNA: TGTGCCAGCAGCTCGACCGTTAGAGGTCTGGACGAGCAGTACTTC. This gives the protein CASSSTVRGLDEQYF. Drawing the rest from reference TRBV7-9 and TRBJ2-7, the complete variable domain is DTGVSQNPRHKITKRGQNVTFRCDPISEHNRLYWYRQTLGQGPEFLTYFQNEAQLEKSRLLSDRFSAERPKGSFSTLEIQRTEQGDSAMYLCASSSTVRGLDEQYFGPGTRLTVT.

J is TRBJ1-2 and V is TRBV7-9, with a tentative D call TRBD1 (6 bases). The CDR3 is 14 residues long. V was clipped by 4 bases and J by 5 bases, with 14 bases between them. The germline V gene has CDR1 SEHNR and CDR2 FQNEAQ (reference sequence). This chain's CDR3 is CASSSDGGSYGYTF. DNA of the CDR3: TGTGCCAGCAGCTCAGATGGGGGCTCTTATGGCTACACCTTC.

The rearrangement links TRBV27 to TRBJ1-5; TRBD1 matches 10 bases. This CDR3 has 15 amino acids. CDR1 is MNHEY, CDR2 SMNVEV, per germline (reference sequence). The junction had 6 bases not matched to a gene; V was cut back by 5 bases and J by 5 bases. CDR3 in amino acids: CASSPWTGGDQPQHF. CDR3 nucleotide sequence: TGTGCCAGCAGTCCCTGGACAGGGGGTGATCAGCCCCAGCATTTT.

The chain is built from TRBV2 and TRBJ1-2; D might be TRBD1 (6 bases). The CDR3 contains 14 residues. Germline V gene data show CDR1 as SNHLY and CDR2 as FYNNEI. V was pared by 2 bases and J by 3 bases, with 10 bases between. CDR3 in DNA: TGTGCCAGCAGTGAACAGGGGATGGACTATGGCTACACCTTC. It codes for CASSEQGMDYGYTF.

The V and J genes are TRBV28 and TRBJ1-2, with D perhaps TRBD1 (5 bases). V gave up 6 bases and J gave up 14 bases, with 16 bases separating them. CDR3 length: 11 amino acids. CDR1 is MDHEN and CDR2 is SYDVKM in the germline V gene. CDR3 nucleotides: TGTGCCAGCAGAAGGGGTGGAGTTGGGACCTTC. Encoded protein: CASRRGGVGTF.

Note on this clone: The sample carries other DNA sequences with the same CDR3. The chain couples TRBV1 to TRBJ1-4. TRBV1 is a documented pseudogene. This CDR3 is 15 amino acids long. The CDR3 is CTSSLSGTRGEKLFF. CDR3 bases: TGCACCAGCAGCCTTTCCGGGACTCGGGGTGAAAAACTGTTTTTT.